A single sample gave rise to the 29 T cell receptor beta chains below, sequenced in a study of somatic mutations in cytotoxic T cells in rheumatoid arthritis. Repertoires were generated with immunoSEQ multiplex PCR, while TCRdb's copy carries only in-frame clones and drops some. The sample contains 15,000 to 20,000 clones, 80% of which appear only once. The sequencing sample was made of CD8+ T cells sorted from blood. Every receptor here comes from an adult with rheumatoid arthritis.

The J gene is TRBJ2-3, the V gene TRBV7-9; D gene uncertain. Trimming removed 7 bases at V and 4 bases at J, with 9 bases between. The length of the CDR3 is 12 residues. The germline V gene encodes CDR1 SEHNR and CDR2 FQNEAQ (reference sequence). The CDR3 sequence is CASTPDPDTQYF. The CDR3 DNA sequence: TGTGCCAGCACCCCCGATCCAGATACGCAGTATTTT.

The gene calls are TRBV27 and TRBJ2-3, with TRBD2 as a possible D gene (5 bases). This CDR3 contains 14 residues. The V end was cut by 8 bases, the J end by 5 bases, with 17 bases between. The germline gives CDR1 MNHEY, CDR2 SMNVEV (reference sequence). This CDR3 is CASGWRAFKDTQYF. CDR3 nucleotide sequence: TGTGCCAGCGGTTGGCGGGCCTTTAAAGATACGCAGTATTTT.

This chain links TRBV9 with TRBJ1-1, with D possibly TRBD1 on 6 matching bases. V lost 3 bases and J 4 bases, leaving 10 bases between the germline ends. CDR3 size: 13 residues. CDR1 and CDR2 (germline): SGDLS, YYNGEE. CDR3 DNA: TGTGCCAGCAGCGAAGGGGGGAGCACTGAAGCTTTCTTT. Translated: CASSEGGSTEAFF.

The rearrangement joins TRBV7-6 to TRBJ2-1, with D possibly called TRBD1 or TRBD2 (5 bases each). The CDR3 length is 15 residues. With 5 bases removed from V and 6 bases from J, the gap between germline ends came to 17 bases. Germline V gene sequence: CDR1 SGHVS, CDR2 FNYEAQ. The CDR3 DNA reads as TGTGCCAGCAGCGCCGGGGCCTCGCCCCTCAATGAGCAGTTCTTC. It is translated as CASSAGASPLNEQFF.

This chain joins TRBV5-6 and TRBJ1-1, with a tentative D call TRBD1 (5 bases). Germline CDR1 reads SGHDT; CDR2 reads YYEEEE. Trimming shortened V by 0 bases and J by 1 base, and 7 bases separated the two germline ends. The CDR3 contains 14 residues. This CDR3 is CASSLAGTNTEAFF. DNA for the CDR3: TGTGCCAGCAGCTTGGCCGGGACGAACACTGAAGCTTTCTTT.

This chain joins TRBV11-2 and TRBJ1-1; TRBD1 aligns across 7 bases. The CDR3 has 15 amino acids. The germline gives CDR1 SGHAT, CDR2 FQNNGV. V gave up 3 bases and J gave up 3 bases; unmatched junction bases: 7. The CDR3 bases are TGTGCCAGCAGCTTCCAGGGGGGGCCGGACACTGAAGCTTTCTTT. As protein: CASSFQGGPDTEAFF.

The genes are TRBV11-2 and TRBJ2-1; no firm D call. The CDR3 totals 16 residues. Trimming cost V 2 bases and J 0 bases, with 11 bases left between them. Per the germline V gene, CDR1 is SGHAT and CDR2 is FQNNGV. The CDR3 DNA follows: TGTGCCAGCAGCTTAAGTACGGGCCACTCCTACAATGAGCAGTTCTTC. Encoded protein: CASSLSTGHSYNEQFF.

This clone was counted between two and nine times. V usage is TRBV2 and J usage is TRBJ1-5, with a weak D call TRBD1 (6 bases). Trimming took off 7 bases at V and 4 bases at J, with 14 bases between the two ends. CDR1 is SNHLY, CDR2 FYNNEI, per germline. There are 14 residues in the CDR3. CDR3 in amino acids: CASKPGAGNQPQHF. In DNA form, the CDR3 reads TGTGCCAGCAAACCGGGGGCGGGGAATCAGCCCCAGCATTTT.

The chain recombines TRBV27 with TRBJ2-2; perhaps D is TRBD1 or TRBD2 (5 bases each). Germline V CDR1 and CDR2: MNHEY, SMNVEV (reference sequence). V lost 5 bases to trimming and J lost 6 bases, with 13 bases between them. CDR3 length equals 14 residues. The CDR3, as DNA: TGTGCCAGCAGTCTAGGGACGGCGGCCGGGGAGCTGTTTTTT. Translation gives CASSLGTAAGELFF.

CDR3: CAWSVVVGRTEAFF. Written as DNA, the CDR3 is TGTGCCTGGAGTGTAGTGGTAGGGAGAACTGAAGCTTTCTTT. The chain is built from TRBV30 and TRBJ1-1; D ambiguous. The CDR3 runs to 14 residues. V gave up 0 bases and J gave up 5 bases, with 13 bases separating them. Germline assignment: CDR1 GTSNPN and CDR2 SVGIG (reference sequence). The entire variable domain, with the rest obtained from reference TRBV30 and TRBJ1-1, is as follows: SQTIHQWPATLVQPVGSPLSLECTVEGTSNPNLYWYRQAAGRGLQLLFYSVGIGQISSEVPQNLSASRPQDRQFILSSKKLLLSDSGFYLCAWSVVVGRTEAFFGQGTRLTVV.

By sample fraction, this clone is medium-sized (0.01 to 0.1%). The V call is TRBV4-1, the J call TRBJ2-7; TRBD2 aligns across 7 bases. CDR1 and CDR2 (germline): MGHRA, YSYEKL. The J segment lost 3 bases and the V segment lost 4 bases, leaving 6 bases of the junction unmatched. This CDR3 region has 14 residues. The CDR3 DNA sequence: TGCGCCAGCAGCCTAGCGGGCCTCAGCTACGAGCAGTACTTC. It codes for CASSLAGLSYEQYF.

The chain recombines TRBV9 with TRBJ2-1; D is perhaps TRBD1 (6 bases). V was clipped by 1 base and J by 5 bases, with 16 bases between them. There are 16 residues in the CDR3. CDR1 and CDR2 (germline): SGDLS, YYNGEE. The CDR3 region has the DNA TGTGCCAGCAGCGTATCTTTAGGGGGACCCCACAATGAGCAGTTCTTC. Its protein product is CASSVSLGGPHNEQFF.

The count of this clone is one. This chain joins TRBV6-5 and TRBJ2-1; D possibly corresponds to TRBD2 (6 bases). The CDR3 length is 13 residues. V lost 6 bases to trimming and J lost 5 bases, with 11 bases between them. Germline CDR1 and CDR2: MNHEY and SVGAGI. CDR3 bases: TGTGCCAGCAGGGGCGGGGCAAACAATGAGCAGTTCTTC. Translating gives CASRGGANNEQFF.

The genes are TRBV28 and TRBJ1-1; TRBD1 might be the D (5 bases). Germline-derived CDR1 and CDR2 are MDHEN and SYDVKM. The CDR3 extends over 13 amino acids. Deletions cut 5 bases from V and 2 bases from J, with 9 bases between. The CDR3 nucleotides read TGTGCCAGCAGTCCCCGGGACAACACTGAAGCTTTCTTT. It codes for CASSPRDNTEAFF.

V is TRBV5-1 and J is TRBJ1-2, with D possibly TRBD1 on 6 matching bases. Germline V CDR1 and CDR2: SGHRS, YFSETQ. V was pared by 4 bases and J by 1 base, with 14 bases between. CDR3 size: 15 residues. The CDR3 here is CASSPGTNYNYGYTF. The CDR3 DNA follows: TGCGCCAGCAGCCCCGGGACAAATTATAACTATGGCTACACCTTC.

The CDR3, as DNA: TGTGCCAGCAGCCCATCGGGCCAGCCCCAGCATTTT. Protein sequence: CASSPSGQPQHF. The V call is TRBV5-5, the J call TRBJ1-5; D call uncertain. Germline loops: CDR1 SGHKS, CDR2 YYEKEE (reference sequence). V was trimmed by 4 bases and J by 7 bases, leaving 9 bases between them. The CDR3 covers 12 residues.

This clone has a single count. This chain uses TRBV29-1 with TRBJ2-7, with TRBD2 matching over 8 bases. CDR1 and CDR2 (germline): SQVTM, ANQGSEA. CDR3 length equals 12 residues. Trimming removed 5 bases from V and 5 bases from J; junction bases left unmatched: 5. The CDR3 DNA reads as TGCAGCGTTCCCGGGACTAGGGACGAGCAGTACTTC. Translation: CSVPGTRDEQYF.

The chain couples TRBV7-6 to TRBJ2-7, with unresolved D. Germline CDR1 and CDR2: SGHVS and FNYEAQ. V lost 0 bases, J lost 3 bases, and 6 bases lay in between. The CDR3 covers 13 residues. The CDR3 sequence is CASSLATNYEQYF. The CDR3 DNA reads as TGTGCCAGCAGCTTAGCCACGAACTACGAGCAGTACTTC.

V gene TRBV29-1 combines with J gene TRBJ1-2; the match to TRBD1 covers 7 bases. Germline V gene sequence: CDR1 SQVTM, CDR2 ANQGSEA. CDR3 size: 15 residues. Trimming cost V 4 bases and J 6 bases; bases outside gene matches: 14. CDR3: CSVADSGTVRNGYTF. The DNA for the CDR3 is TGCAGCGTTGCCGATTCCGGGACAGTAAGGAATGGCTACACCTTC.

This chain connects TRBV5-6 to TRBJ2-7; D gene unclear. Trimming shortened V by 2 bases and J by 2 bases, and 5 bases separated the two germline ends. Germline CDR1 reads SGHDT; CDR2 reads YYEEEE. The CDR3 is 12 residues long. CDR3 nucleotides: TGTGCCAGCAGCTTAAGCCCCTACGAGCAGTACTTC. This encodes CASSLSPYEQYF.

The rearrangement uses TRBV5-4 and TRBJ1-2; D call uncertain. V shed 0 bases and J shed 7 bases, with 7 bases lying between them. CDR3 length: 12 residues. The germline CDR1 and CDR2 sequences are SGHNT and YYREEE (reference sequence). Here the CDR3 DNA reads TGTGCCAGCAGCTTGGGCCTGTTTGGCTACACCTTC. Translated, it gives CASSLGLFGYTF.

As DNA, the CDR3 is TGTGCCAGCAGCTTCGGCTTTGGTACGCAGTATTTT. Its translation is CASSFGFGTQYF. The chain uses TRBV5-4 and TRBJ2-3; no firm D call. In germline, CDR1 is SGHNT, CDR2 YYREEE (reference sequence). The CDR3 consists of 12 residues. Trimming removed 2 bases from V and 8 bases from J, with 9 bases in between.

The chain carries TRBV10-2 and TRBJ1-1, with a possible D match to TRBD1 (5 bases). Trimming stripped 3 bases from V and 4 bases from J, with 9 bases between. The germline V gene encodes CDR1 WSHSY and CDR2 SAAADI. The CDR3 totals 13 residues. The CDR3 DNA is TGCGCCAGCAGTGACCAGGGATTCACTGAAGCTTTCTTT. Translated: CASSDQGFTEAFF.

The sample holds a few counts of this clone. The J gene is TRBJ1-1, the V gene TRBV4-1, with D uncertain. V lost 9 bases and J 6 bases, leaving 11 bases between the germline ends. In germline, CDR1 is MGHRA, CDR2 YSYEKL. The CDR3 consists of 11 residues. The CDR3 spells CASGERPEAFF. CDR3 sequence (DNA): TGCGCCAGTGGGGAAAGGCCTGAAGCTTTCTTT.

The rearrangement links TRBV7-8 to TRBJ1-1; TRBD1 is a possible D gene (5 bases). V was clipped by 1 base and J by 4 bases, with 13 bases between them. The CDR3 extends over 15 amino acids. The germline gives CDR1 SGHVS, CDR2 FQNEAQ. DNA for the CDR3: TGTGCCAGCAGCTTAGATTCCGGGGGACTCACTGAAGCTTTCTTT. Translation gives CASSLDSGGLTEAFF.

V is TRBV27 and J is TRBJ2-1, with D unresolved. There are 12 residues in the CDR3. V lost 0 bases and J 8 bases, leaving 5 bases between the germline ends. Germline V gene data show CDR1 as MNHEY and CDR2 as SMNVEV (reference sequence). In DNA form, the CDR3 reads TGTGCCAGCAGTTTATCGGGGTATGAGCAGTTCTTC. Amino acid sequence: CASSLSGYEQFF.

V usage is TRBV5-4 and J usage is TRBJ2-7, with TRBD1 matching 8 bases. Trimming at V came to 3 bases and at J to 3 bases, leaving 5 bases not matched to a gene. The CDR3 extends over 14 amino acids. Germline V gives CDR1 SGHNT, CDR2 YYREEE (reference sequence). The DNA of the CDR3 is TGTGCCAGCAGCTCGACAGGGGAGCTCTACGAGCAGTACTTC. It codes for CASSSTGELYEQYF.

The V and J genes are TRBV7-9 and TRBJ2-1, with TRBD1 as a possible D gene (5 bases). Per the germline V gene, CDR1 is SEHNR and CDR2 is FQNEAQ (reference sequence). Trimming stripped 5 bases from V and 7 bases from J, with 9 bases between. The CDR3 length is 12 residues. As DNA, the CDR3 is TGTGCCAGCAGCCTACAGGCTAATGAGCAGTTCTTC. Translating it yields CASSLQANEQFF.

The V call is TRBV12-5, the J call TRBJ2-1; TRBD2 agrees at 7 bases. V lost 0 bases to trimming and J lost 6 bases; unmatched junction nucleotides: 5. The germline V gene encodes CDR1 LGHNT and CDR2 FRNRAP. CDR3 length: 15 residues. In DNA, the CDR3 is TGTGCTAGTGGTTTGGTGGGGGGGGTTGCCAATGAGCAGTTCTTC. It encodes CASGLVGGVANEQFF.